This TCR beta chain derives from a study of T cells in Graves' hyperthyroidism and ophthalmopathy. Study-level points and caveats: Model output signaled ophthalmopathy a median around 5.9 months ahead of onset. Blood also showed most of the thyroid clonotypes that were expanded above 0.001.

Researchers took RNA transcripts and amplified the TCR beta CDR3 regions from them. TCR CDR3 regions were first amplified by RT-PCR with HTBI primers. TCRdb used MiXCR to reprocess the multiplex PCR reads, holding one entry per CDR3 protein. Among 550,000 to 700,000 distinct CDR3 sequences, over 12% were seen once, and the ten largest hold about 4.5%. The sample holds many counts of this clonotype. Its antigen is currently unknown. Germline V gene sequence: CDR1 SGHAT, CDR2 FQNNGV. This CDR3 contains 21 residues. The J segment lost 0 bases and the V segment lost 0 bases, leaving 16 bases of the junction unmatched.

Sequenced: blood. The sequence came from a woman aged 40 to 50 with Graves' ophthalmopathy. The J gene is TRBJ2-7, the V gene TRBV11-2; 11 positions match TRBD2. Here the CDR3 DNA reads TGTGCCAGCAGCTTAGATGGCGGGCCAGAGACTAGCGGGATGTCCTCCTACGAGCAGTACTTC. This translates into CASSLDGGPETSGMSSYEQYF.